This T cell receptor beta chain stems from a study of blood T cells in healthy people across ages. Details on this clonotype: At one boundary the junction diverges from the germline segment, which might be a read error.

This CDR3 has 14 residues. The use of a sample-barcoded 5' primer and a J-beta primer mix characterized a second PCR of roughly 6 to 11 cycles. TCRdb ran MiXCR on the 5' RACE reads and lists one entry per CDR3 protein. The sample carries roughly 1.5 million distinct CDR3 sequences, roughly 43% recorded once. The sequenced sample consisted of blood. The clonotype was recovered from a woman aged 18-29 years in good health. This chain joins TRBV12-3 or TRBV12-4 and TRBJ2-3; no firm D call. The CDR3 DNA reads TGTGCCAGCAGTTTAGTGGCGAGCACAGATATGCAGTATTTT. Translated: CASSLVASTDMQYF.